This T cell receptor beta chain was profiled in a study of OX40 agonist ivuxolimab in advanced cancers. Sequencing used immunoSEQ multiplex PCR; TCRdb keeps in-frame clones, though not all of them. The sample carries roughly 44,000 clones, roughly nine tenths recorded once. The J segment lost 7 bases and the V segment lost 4 bases, leaving 9 bases of the junction unmatched. The CDR3 spans 15 residues. In germline, CDR1 is SGHVS, CDR2 FNYEAQ. The sequencing here drew on CD4+ or CD8+ T cells sorted from blood, taken in a trial of the OX40 agonist ivuxolimab. The TCR sequence derives from an adult with an advanced solid tumor such as melanoma, head and neck, liver or kidney cancer. The chain recombines TRBV7-6 with TRBJ1-4; TRBD1 matches at 7 bases. CDR3 nucleotides: TGTGCCAGCAGCTCAACAGGGGAAGTTGGTGAAAAACTGTTTTTT. This codes for CASSSTGEVGEKLFF.